This T cell receptor beta chain was profiled in a study of response to subunit inactivated influenza vaccine. Regarding the study as a whole: Authors suggested few new T cells are recruited by each seasonal influenza vaccination.

CDR3 length: 11 amino acids. CDR1 is SQVTM and CDR2 is ANQGSEA in the germline V gene. V lost 3 bases to trimming and J lost 2 bases, with 4 bases between them. TCRdb fed the RT-PCR reads into MiXCR, producing one record per CDR3 protein. The sample shows around 530,000 distinct CDR3 sequences, about 11% of them seen only once. This clonotype was counted many times. Its antigen is unknown. The material was PBMCs from blood, obtained on the day of vaccination. The clonotype was recovered from a man aged 45-65 years who received an inactivated influenza vaccine. V usage is TRBV29-1 and J usage is TRBJ2-5; no firm D call. The CDR3 DNA sequence: TGCAGCGTTGACCTACAAGAGACCCAGTACTTC. Its translation: CSVDLQETQYF.